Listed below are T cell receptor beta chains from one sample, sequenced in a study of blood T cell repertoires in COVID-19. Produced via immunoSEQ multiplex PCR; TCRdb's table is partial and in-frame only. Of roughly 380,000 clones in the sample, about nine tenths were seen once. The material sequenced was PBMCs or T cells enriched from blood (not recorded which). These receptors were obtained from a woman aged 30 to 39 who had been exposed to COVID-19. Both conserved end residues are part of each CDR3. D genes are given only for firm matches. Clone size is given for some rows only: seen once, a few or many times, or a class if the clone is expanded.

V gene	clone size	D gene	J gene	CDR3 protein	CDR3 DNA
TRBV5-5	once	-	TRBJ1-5	CASSLPSGQPQHF	TGTGCCAGCAGCTTGCCGTCAGGTCAGCCCCAGCATTTT
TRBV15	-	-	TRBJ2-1	CATSRDPRMDEQFF	TGTGCCACCAGCAGAGATCCCAGAATGGATGAGCAGTTCTTC
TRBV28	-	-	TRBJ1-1	CASSLPGMNTEAFF	TGTGCCAGCAGTTTACCTGGCATGAACACTGAAGCTTTCTTT
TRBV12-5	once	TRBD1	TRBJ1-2	CASGLGKTDRTNYGYTF	TGTGCTAGTGGTTTGGGGAAAACGGACAGGACTAACTATGGCTACACCTTC
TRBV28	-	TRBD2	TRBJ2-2	CASTQLTGLEGSAAELFF	TGTGCCAGCACCCAACTCACGGGACTAGAGGGATCGGCAGCGGAGCTGTTTTTT
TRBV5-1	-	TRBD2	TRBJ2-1	CASSLGTSGAYNEQFF	TGCGCCAGCAGCTTGGGTACTAGCGGGGCCTACAATGAGCAGTTCTTC
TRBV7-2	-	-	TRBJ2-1	CASSPPLNNEQFF	TGTGCCAGCAGCCCCCCACTGAACAATGAGCAGTTCTTC
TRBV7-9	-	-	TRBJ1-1	CASSYLGSGNTEAFF	TGTGCCAGCAGCTATCTAGGAAGCGGGAACACTGAAGCTTTCTTT
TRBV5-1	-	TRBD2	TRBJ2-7	CASSLGGSLYEQYF	TGCGCCAGCAGCTTAGGCGGGAGTCTTTACGAGCAGTACTTC
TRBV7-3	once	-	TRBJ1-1	CASSLGSDMNTEAFF	TGTGCCAGCAGCTTAGGGTCAGACATGAACACTGAAGCTTTCTTT
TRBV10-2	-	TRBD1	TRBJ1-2	CASRGGGGLGYTF	TGCGCCAGCCGTGGAGGAGGGGGCCTTGGCTACACCTTC
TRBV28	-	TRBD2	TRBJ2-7	CASSPGTSGLYEQYF	TGTGCCAGCAGTCCCGGGACTAGCGGTCTATACGAGCAGTACTTC
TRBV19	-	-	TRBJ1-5	CASSILTRDGNQPQHF	TGTGCCAGTAGTATACTCACCAGGGATGGCAATCAGCCCCAGCATTTT
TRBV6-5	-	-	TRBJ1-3	CASIGGGNTIYF	TGTGCCAGCATAGGGGGTGGAAACACCATATATTTT
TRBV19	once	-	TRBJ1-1	CASSIDAGRTEAFF	TGTGCCAGTAGTATAGATGCGGGTCGCACTGAAGCTTTCTTT
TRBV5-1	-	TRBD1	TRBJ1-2	CASSLRDSGYTF	TGCGCCAGCAGCCTACGGGACAGTGGCTACACCTTC
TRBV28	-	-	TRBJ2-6	CASSLWGGSGANVLTF	TGTGCCAGCAGTTTATGGGGGGGAAGTGGGGCCAACGTCCTGACTTTC
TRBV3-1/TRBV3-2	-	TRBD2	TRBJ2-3	CASSQGTSGLRGTDTQYF	TGTGCCAGCAGCCAAGGTACTAGCGGGCTACGGGGCACAGATACGCAGTATTTT
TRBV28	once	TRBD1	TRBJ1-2	CASSLGQGGGYTF	TGTGCCAGCAGTTTAGGACAGGGGGGTGGCTACACCTTC
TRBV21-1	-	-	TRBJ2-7	CASSKGQGYEQYF	TGTGCCAGCAGCAAAGGGCAGGGGTACGAGCAGTACTTC
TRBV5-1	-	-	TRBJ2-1	CASSLYRGGGEQFF	TGCGCCAGCAGCTTGTACAGGGGGGGAGGAGAGCAGTTCTTC
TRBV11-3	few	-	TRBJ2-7	CASSRGPSYEQYF	TGTGCCAGCAGCCGCGGGCCTTCTTACGAGCAGTACTTC
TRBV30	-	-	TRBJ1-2	CAWSSLNYGYTF	TGTGCCTGGTCGTCCTTAAACTATGGCTACACCTTC
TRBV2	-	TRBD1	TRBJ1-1	CASSPDRFTEAFF	TGTGCCAGCAGTCCGGACAGGTTCACTGAAGCTTTCTTT
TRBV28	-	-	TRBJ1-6	CASSPRSSYNSPLHF	TGTGCCAGCAGTCCCCGTAGCTCCTATAATTCACCCCTCCACTTT
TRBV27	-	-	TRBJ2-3	CASSPIANTDTQYF	TGTGCCAGCAGCCCCATAGCGAATACAGATACGCAGTATTTT
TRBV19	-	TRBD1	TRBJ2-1	CASNIGTGVYNEQFF	TGTGCCAGTAATATTGGGACAGGGGTCTACAATGAGCAGTTCTTC
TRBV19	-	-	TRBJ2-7	CASSMAGNPYEQYF	TGTGCCAGTAGTATGGCAGGGAACCCCTACGAGCAGTACTTC
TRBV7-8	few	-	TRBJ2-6	CASRKRAGANVLTF	TGTGCCAGCAGAAAGCGGGCGGGGGCCAACGTCCTGACTTTC
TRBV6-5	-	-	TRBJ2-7	CASRGSSYEQYF	TGTGCCAGCAGGGGCAGCTCCTACGAGCAGTACTTC
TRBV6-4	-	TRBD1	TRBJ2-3	CASSEGQGATDTQYF	TGTGCCAGCAGTGAGGGACAGGGAGCGACAGATACGCAGTATTTT
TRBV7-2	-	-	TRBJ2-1	CASSFPSEELIYEQFF	TGTGCCAGCAGCTTCCCCTCGGAGGAGCTTATCTATGAGCAGTTCTTC
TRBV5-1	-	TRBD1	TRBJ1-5	CASSPGQGSQPQHF	TGCGCCAGCAGCCCGGGACAGGGGAGTCAGCCCCAGCATTTT
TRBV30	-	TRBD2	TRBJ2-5	CAWSGTSQETQYF	TGTGCCTGGAGTGGGACTAGCCAAGAGACCCAGTACTTC
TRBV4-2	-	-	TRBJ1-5	CASSDRSRSPQHF	TGTGCCAGCAGCGACAGGTCCCGATCGCCCCAGCATTTT
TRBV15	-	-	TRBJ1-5	CATSRGWSSNQPQHF	TGTGCCACCAGCAGAGGCTGGAGCAGCAATCAGCCCCAGCATTTT
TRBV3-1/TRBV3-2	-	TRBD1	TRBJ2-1	CASSQDRGLYNEQFF	TGTGCCAGCAGCCAGGACAGGGGGCTTTACAATGAGCAGTTCTTC
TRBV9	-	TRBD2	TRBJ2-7	CASSILTSAPPGEQYF	TGTGCCAGCAGTATCCTGACTAGCGCTCCCCCAGGCGAGCAGTACTTC
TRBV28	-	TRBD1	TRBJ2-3	CASSLSGQGKDTQYF	TGTGCCAGCAGTTTGTCGGGACAGGGGAAAGATACGCAGTATTTT
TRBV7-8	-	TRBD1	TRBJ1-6	CASSLGTAGNSPLHF	TGTGCCAGCAGCTTGGGGACAGCCGGTAATTCACCCCTCCACTTT
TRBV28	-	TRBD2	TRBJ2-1	CASRGLASYNEQFF	TGTGCCAGCAGGGGACTAGCGAGCTACAATGAGCAGTTCTTC
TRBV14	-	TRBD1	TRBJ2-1	CASSLRTGGYNEQFF	TGTGCCAGCAGCCTACGGACAGGGGGTTACAATGAGCAGTTCTTC
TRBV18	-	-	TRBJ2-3	CASSPPSVDTQYF	TGTGCCAGCTCACCGCCTAGCGTCGATACGCAGTATTTT
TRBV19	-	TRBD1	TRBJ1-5	CASSITHRDRVLVNQPQHF	TGTGCCAGTAGTATAACCCATAGGGACAGGGTTCTCGTAAATCAGCCCCAGCATTTT